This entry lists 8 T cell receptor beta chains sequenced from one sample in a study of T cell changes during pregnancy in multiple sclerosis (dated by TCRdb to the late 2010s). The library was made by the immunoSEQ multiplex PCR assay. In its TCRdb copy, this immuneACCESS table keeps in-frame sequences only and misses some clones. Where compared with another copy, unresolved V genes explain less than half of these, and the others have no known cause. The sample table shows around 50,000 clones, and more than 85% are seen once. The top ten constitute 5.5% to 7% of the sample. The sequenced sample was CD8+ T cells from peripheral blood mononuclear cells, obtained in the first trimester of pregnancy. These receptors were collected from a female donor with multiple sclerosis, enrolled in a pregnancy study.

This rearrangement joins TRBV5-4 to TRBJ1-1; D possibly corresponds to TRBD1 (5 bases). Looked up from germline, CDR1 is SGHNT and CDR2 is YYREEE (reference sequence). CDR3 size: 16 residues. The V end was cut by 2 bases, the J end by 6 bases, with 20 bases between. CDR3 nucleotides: TGTGCCAGCAGCTTCCCCGAGCTCCAGGGATTCGCTGAAGCTTTCTTT. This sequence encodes CASSFPELQGFAEAFF.

The chain's CDR3 is CASSPRAGVANEQFF. The CDR3 coding sequence is TGTGCCAGCTCACCGCGGGCGGGAGTTGCCAATGAGCAGTTCTTC. The chain employs TRBV25-1 and TRBJ2-1, with 7 bases fitting TRBD2. This CDR3 has 15 amino acids. Germline V gene data show CDR1 as MGHDK and CDR2 as SYGVNS. The J segment lost 6 bases and the V segment lost 8 bases, leaving 13 bases of the junction unmatched.

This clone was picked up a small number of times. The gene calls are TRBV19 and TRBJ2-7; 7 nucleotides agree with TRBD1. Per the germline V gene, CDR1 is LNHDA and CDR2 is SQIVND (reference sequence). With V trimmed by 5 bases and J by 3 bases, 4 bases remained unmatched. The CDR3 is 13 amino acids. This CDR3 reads CASSPGQVYEQYF. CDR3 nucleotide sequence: TGTGCCAGTAGTCCCGGACAGGTCTACGAGCAGTACTTC. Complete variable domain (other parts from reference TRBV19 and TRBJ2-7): DGGITQSPKYLFRKEGQNVTLSCEQNLNHDAMYWYRQDPGQGLRLIYYSQIVNDFQKGDIAEGYSVSREKKESFPLTVTSAQKNPTAFYLCASSPGQVYEQYFGPGTRLTVT.

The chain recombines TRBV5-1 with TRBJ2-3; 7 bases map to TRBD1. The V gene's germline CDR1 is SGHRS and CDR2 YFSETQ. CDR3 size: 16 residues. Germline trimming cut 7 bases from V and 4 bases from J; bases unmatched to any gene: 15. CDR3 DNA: TGCGCCAGCGCAAAAAGAGGGGGCGGACAGGCAGATACGCAGTATTTT. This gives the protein CASAKRGGGQADTQYF.

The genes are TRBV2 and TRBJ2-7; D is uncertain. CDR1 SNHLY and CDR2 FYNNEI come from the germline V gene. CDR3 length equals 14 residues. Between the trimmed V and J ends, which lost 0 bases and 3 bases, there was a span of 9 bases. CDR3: CASSEAPPYYEQYF. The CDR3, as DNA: TGTGCCAGCAGTGAAGCCCCTCCCTACTACGAGCAGTACTTC.

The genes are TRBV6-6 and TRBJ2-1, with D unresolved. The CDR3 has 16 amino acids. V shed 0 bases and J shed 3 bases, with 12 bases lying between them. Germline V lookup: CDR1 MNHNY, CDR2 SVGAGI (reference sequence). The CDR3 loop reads CASSYSLRLHYNEQFF. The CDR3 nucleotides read TGTGCCAGCAGTTACTCTCTCCGGTTGCACTACAATGAGCAGTTCTTC.

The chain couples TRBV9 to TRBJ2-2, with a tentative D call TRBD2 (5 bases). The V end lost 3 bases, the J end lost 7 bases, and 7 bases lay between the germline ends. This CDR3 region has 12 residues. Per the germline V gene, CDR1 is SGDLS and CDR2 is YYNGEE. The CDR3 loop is CASSGGHGELFF. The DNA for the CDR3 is TGTGCCAGCAGCGGCGGGCACGGGGAGCTGTTTTTT.

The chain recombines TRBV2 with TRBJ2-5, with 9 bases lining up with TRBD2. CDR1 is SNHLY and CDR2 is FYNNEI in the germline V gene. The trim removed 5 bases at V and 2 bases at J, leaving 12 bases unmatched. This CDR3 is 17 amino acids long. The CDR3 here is CASSWSTSGAIQETQYF. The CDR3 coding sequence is TGTGCCAGCAGTTGGTCGACTAGCGGAGCTATTCAAGAGACCCAGTACTTC.